This T cell receptor (beta chain) was identified during a study of blood T cell repertoires in COVID-19 (dated by TCRdb to 2019 to 2021). Turning to the overall study: Samples covering the acute and convalescent phases of COVID-19 were provided by collaborators in the United States, Italy and Spain. The material from the prospective study consisted of cDNA or gDNA derived from T cells, B-cell-depleted T cells, or PBMCs. Deeply sampled blood TCRbeta repertoires from subjects exposed to, actively infected with, or recovered from COVID-19 were included in the dataset. The repertoires were released in a freely available public database meant as a resource for research on the immune response to SARS-CoV-2. The samples were drawn from two sources: the first 160 participants of the ongoing ImmuneRACE study, and 950 to 1,500 subjects contributed by 6 global collaborators. Sample metadata almost always included a de-identified subject ID, COVID-19 status, age in years and sex. HLA class I and class II types, where available, came from metadata supplied by the sample provider rather than from assay-based typing.

The immunoSEQ Assay, a bias-controlled multiplex PCR, was used to amplify TCRbeta CDR3 regions from genomic DNA. On the study's bioinformatics: The number of nucleated cells in each sample was estimated by amplification of reference gene primers within the assay. Sequence reads were collapsed and filtered to measure the absolute abundance of every unique TCRbeta CDR3 rearrangement. For each sample, productive Simpson clonality was calculated as the square root of Simpson's diversity index across productive rearrangements. The source is immuneACCESS, and TCRdb retained only in-frame sequences with V and J called. Part of the clones is not carried over; for the studies checked, unresolved V genes explain less than half of this, and the remainder is unexplained. The V and J calls and clone size come from that table; D and trimming were worked out from the DNA. In all, the sample holds roughly 200,000 clones, and around 83% of those were seen once. The ten largest clones represent 1.5% of the sample.

Collaborating institutions collected whole blood in K2EDTA tubes following their own protocols. Collaborator samples were shipped for TCRbeta analysis as frozen whole blood, isolated PBMCs, or DNA extracted from either sample type. The germline V end is reduced by 6 bases and the J end by 7 bases; junction bases left unmatched: 11. The CDR3 spans 15 residues, from the cysteine through the phenylalanine. The entry retains the CDR3 DNA only, 45 bases that are in frame from base 1. For CDR1 and CDR2, the germline V gene lists SNHLY and FYNNEI. Findings and caveats that apply to the study as a whole: How much clinical and demographic metadata was included differed by source and by participant, and the metadata was provided uncurated.

As for this clone: Its antigen is still unknown. Qualities for individual bases were not recorded, and no much larger clone is one base off.

Sequenced sample: peripheral blood. The clonotype was recovered from a human donor in a cohort sampled during active COVID-19. The chain uses TRBV2 and TRBJ2-1; 8 central nucleotides agree with TRBD2. The DNA is as follows: TGTGCCAGCAGGCCCGGAACGGGGGGGCATAATGAGCAGTTCTTC. Its product reads: CASRPGTGGHNEQFF.